This entry is about one TCR beta chain. Its cognate antigen is unknown. The sample is drawn from a study of CD8+CD57+ T cells in acquired aplastic anemia. Looking at the study overall: When averaged, DNA from sorted CD4+ and CD8+ cells came to 3 to 3.5 ug. Study-level findings and limits: Patients and controls shared about 30 CD8+ CDR3 sequences, which appeared highly expressed in patients and within their immunodominant clones.

This CDR3 is 14 amino acids long. The germline V and J ends were trimmed by 5 bases and 2 bases, with 15 bases remaining between them. In germline, CDR1 is DFQATT, CDR2 SNEGSKA (reference sequence). Only patients with CD8+CD57+ cell expansion on flow cytometry were chosen for sequencing. Genomic DNA acted as the template from which TCR beta VDJ combination and CDR3 sequence profiling were carried out. Using its own MiXCR run on the reads, TCRdb lists one record per CDR3 protein. The repertoire holds roughly 80,000 distinct CDR3 sequences, with less than 85% as singletons. The clonotype comes from a human donor with aplastic anemia. V is TRBV20-1 and J is TRBJ1-2; D gene uncertain. Sequencing was performed on sorted CD4+, CD8+, or CD8+CD57+ T cells (not recorded which) from PBMCs. CDR3 in amino acids: CSAPGPASNYGYTF. The CDR3 coding sequence is TGCAGTGCTCCCGGGCCCGCGTCGAACTATGGCTACACCTTC.